The 25 T cell receptor beta chains below were found in one sample sequenced in a study of T cell responses to AZD1222 COVID-19 vaccine. Assay: immunoSEQ multiplex PCR; the TCRdb copy retains only in-frame clones and omits some. The sample shows about 140,000 clones, approximately 90% of them seen only once. The sample consisted of peripheral blood, taken 28 days after the second AZD1222 dose. These receptors all come from an adult who received the AZD1222 COVID-19 vaccine.

V and J are TRBV15 and TRBJ1-1; 7 bases agree with TRBD1. The CDR3 spans 14 residues. CDR1 is LNHNV, CDR2 YYDKDF, per germline (reference sequence). V lost 5 bases, J lost 1 base, and 4 bases stayed unmatched. The CDR3 region is CATSLHRGNTEAFF. The CDR3 DNA is TGTGCCACCAGCCTCCACAGGGGGAACACTGAAGCTTTCTTT.

The chain is built from TRBV6-1 and TRBJ2-7, with a weak D call TRBD2 (5 bases). The CDR3 has 15 residues. V was clipped by 0 bases and J by 4 bases, with 13 bases between them. In germline, CDR1 is MNHNS, CDR2 SASEGT. CDR3 protein: CASSEAGQRTYEQYF. The CDR3 DNA reads TGTGCCAGCAGTGAAGCCGGCCAGAGGACTTACGAGCAGTACTTC.

This clone showed up just a few times. The chain employs TRBV12-3 or TRBV12-4 and TRBJ2-2; TRBD1 matches 7 bases. V trimming: 5 bases; J trimming: 6 bases; junction bases outside the gene matches: 3. The length of the CDR3 is 13 residues. The CDR3 bases are TGTGCCAGCAGTCTTCAGGGGGCCGGGGAGCTGTTTTTT. Its translation is CASSLQGAGELFF.

CDR3 residues: CASSLYPTSGRGEQYF. As DNA, the CDR3 is TGTGCCAGCAGCTTATACCCGACTAGCGGGAGGGGCGAGCAGTACTTC. The chain joins TRBV7-3 to TRBJ2-7, with 14 bases that match TRBD2. In germline, CDR1 is SGHTA, CDR2 FQGTGA. V lost 2 bases, J lost 6 bases, and 6 bases stayed unmatched. CDR3 size: 16 residues.

The chain links TRBV7-2 to TRBJ1-3, with D hard to call. The V gene lost 1 base and the J gene lost 4 bases, with 11 bases spanning the gap. Germline loops: CDR1 SGHTA, CDR2 FQGNSA. CDR3 length equals 15 residues. In DNA form, the CDR3 reads TGTGCCAGCAGCTTAGGGCCAGGCAACGGAAACACCATATATTTT. This encodes CASSLGPGNGNTIYF.

This clone was recorded a few times. V is TRBV6-4 and J is TRBJ2-1, with 14 bases aligning to TRBD2. With V trimmed by 6 bases and J by 5 bases, 3 bases remained unmatched. This CDR3 comprises 15 residues. The germline CDR1 and CDR2 sequences are MRHNA and SNTAGT. CDR3 DNA sequence: TGTGCCAGCAGCGGGACTAGCGGGGGCCACAATGAGCAGTTCTTC. Translated: CASSGTSGGHNEQFF.

The chain carries TRBV29-1 and TRBJ1-1, with no clear D. CDR3 length equals 12 residues. The germline V and J ends were trimmed by 2 bases and 6 bases, with 10 bases remaining between them. Germline V gene sequence: CDR1 SQVTM, CDR2 ANQGSEA. In DNA form, the CDR3 reads TGCAGCGTTGAACCCATCGAGGCTGAAGCTTTCTTT. This encodes CSVEPIEAEAFF.

In this sample, this clone turned up a few times. V and J are TRBV6-5 and TRBJ1-6, with D tentatively TRBD1 (5 bases). There are 15 residues in the CDR3. Germline lookup yields CDR1 MNHEY and CDR2 SVGAGI. V was shortened by 8 bases and J by 7 bases, with 18 bases between the two germline ends. The CDR3, as DNA: TGTGCCAGCCAACTTTCCGGGACGGCCAATTCACCCCTCCACTTT. Amino acid sequence: CASQLSGTANSPLHF.

V is TRBV10-3 and J is TRBJ2-7; a weak D match, TRBD2 (5 bases). This CDR3 is built from 17 residues. CDR1 and CDR2 (germline): ENHRY, SYGVKD. Trimming removed 4 bases from V and 0 bases from J, with 19 bases in between. CDR3 nucleotides: TGTGCCATCAGTGCCCACCTCCGAGGAAGCGGCTCCTACGAGCAGTACTTC. This encodes CAISAHLRGSGSYEQYF.

This chain links TRBV4-1 with TRBJ1-5; tentative D call: TRBD1 (6 bases). Trimming cost V 3 bases and J 3 bases, with 15 bases left between them. Germline CDR1 is MGHRA and CDR2 is YSYEKL. There are 16 residues in the CDR3. CDR3 sequence reads: CASSHDVGAANQPQHF. The CDR3 DNA reads TGCGCCAGCAGCCACGACGTGGGGGCCGCCAATCAGCCCCAGCATTTT.

The chain links TRBV10-1 to TRBJ2-2, with D perhaps TRBD1 (5 bases). Germline CDR1 reads WNHNN; CDR2 reads SYGVQD (reference sequence). The V gene lost 3 bases and the J gene lost 0 bases, with 11 bases spanning the gap. CDR3 length: 16 residues. The DNA for the CDR3 is TGCGCCAGCAGTGATGGGGCAGACGCGAACACCGGGGAGCTGTTTTTT. Amino acids: CASSDGADANTGELFF.

The V gene is TRBV10-2, the J gene TRBJ2-3; D tentatively fits TRBD1 or TRBD2 (6 bases each). The CDR3 consists of 13 residues. With 3 bases removed from V and 6 bases from J, the gap between germline ends came to 10 bases. CDR1 and CDR2 (germline): WSHSY, SAAADI. CDR3 residues: CASSDRRGDTQYF. CDR3 DNA: TGCGCCAGCAGTGATCGGAGGGGGGATACGCAGTATTTT.

The chain joins TRBV15 to TRBJ2-1; 12 bases align to TRBD2. The CDR3 covers 17 residues. After removal of 3 bases from V and 1 base from J, the junction contained 4 bases not matched to a gene. The V gene's germline CDR1 is LNHNV and CDR2 YYDKDF (reference sequence). CDR3 nucleotides: TGTGCCACCAGCAGTCCTAGCGGGAGGGCTTCCTACAATGAGCAGTTCTTC. This codes for CATSSPSGRASYNEQFF.

The CDR3 region is CASRIQGAVYGYTF. Written as DNA, the CDR3 is TGTGCCAGCAGAATACAGGGGGCGGTCTATGGCTACACCTTC. The chain recombines TRBV28 with TRBJ1-2; 9 bases agree with TRBD1. From germline, CDR1 is MDHEN and CDR2 SYDVKM. CDR3 length: 14 amino acids. The J segment lost 4 bases and the V segment lost 6 bases, leaving 6 bases of the junction unmatched.

The chain links TRBV5-6 to TRBJ2-1, with D hard to call. Trimming stripped 0 bases from V and 1 base from J, with 8 bases between. CDR1 and CDR2 from the germline V gene are SGHDT and YYEEEE. The CDR3 totals 15 residues. CDR3 DNA sequence: TGTGCCAGCAGCTTGGTTAGTTCGTCCTACAATGAGCAGTTCTTC. This encodes CASSLVSSSYNEQFF.

V and J are TRBV28 and TRBJ2-1; 11 positions match TRBD2. The trim removed 1 base at V and 0 bases at J, leaving 8 bases unmatched. Germline CDR1 and CDR2: MDHEN and SYDVKM. This CDR3 contains 19 residues. The CDR3 DNA follows: TGTGCCAGCAGTTTATCTAGCGGGAGGCCTGTTTCCTCCTACAATGAGCAGTTCTTC. Encoded protein: CASSLSSGRPVSSYNEQFF.

V is TRBV7-6 and J is TRBJ2-3, with D perhaps given as TRBD1 or TRBD2 (6 bases each). This CDR3 spans 15 amino acids. CDR1 SGHVS and CDR2 FNYEAQ come from the germline V gene. V dropped 4 bases and J dropped 4 bases, with 15 bases sitting between them. The CDR3 region is CASSYRGGQSDTQYF. The CDR3 DNA is TGTGCCAGCAGCTACCGTGGGGGGCAGTCAGATACGCAGTATTTT.

J is TRBJ1-2 and V is TRBV7-9; the match to TRBD1 covers 11 bases. Germline V CDR1 and CDR2: SEHNR, FQNEAQ (reference sequence). V shed 1 base and J 8 bases; nucleotides not matched to a gene: 3. The CDR3 contains 14 residues. CDR3 protein: CASSLGTGGGGYTF. The CDR3 bases are TGTGCCAGCAGCTTAGGGACAGGGGGCGGCGGCTACACCTTC.

This chain links TRBV11-2 with TRBJ1-1, with 7 bases that match TRBD1. V trimming: 1 base; J trimming: 12 bases; junction bases outside the gene matches: 14. This CDR3 is built from 15 residues. Germline V lookup: CDR1 SGHAT, CDR2 FQNNGV. CDR3 sequence: CASSLVGTAPPGSFF. CDR3 DNA: TGTGCCAGCAGCTTAGTCGGGACAGCTCCTCCAGGGTCTTTCTTT.

The gene calls are TRBV28 and TRBJ2-2; D is unresolved. The germline V and J ends were trimmed by 7 bases and 1 base, with 7 bases remaining between them. CDR3 size: 13 residues. Germline lookup yields CDR1 MDHEN and CDR2 SYDVKM. This chain's CDR3 is CASNLGNTGELFF. CDR3 nucleotide sequence: TGTGCCAGCAATCTGGGGAACACCGGGGAGCTGTTTTTT.

The chain combines TRBV7-8 with TRBJ2-1; TRBD2 aligns across 7 bases. The J segment lost 2 bases and the V segment lost 5 bases, leaving 9 bases of the junction unmatched. Germline values: CDR1 SGHVS, CDR2 FQNEAQ. The CDR3 extends over 16 amino acids. The CDR3, as DNA: TGTGCCAGCAGCCCCTGGACTAGAGCCACCTACAATGAGCAGTTCTTC. Amino acids: CASSPWTRATYNEQFF.

This chain joins TRBV6-6 and TRBJ1-1; D gene ambiguous. V was clipped by 6 bases and J by 8 bases, with 13 bases between them. There are 12 residues in the CDR3. Germline loops: CDR1 MNHNY, CDR2 SVGAGI (reference sequence). Written as DNA, the CDR3 is TGTGCCAGCAGCTCCTCGATCGCCGAAGCTTTCTTT. This codes for CASSSSIAEAFF.

The rearrangement links TRBV29-1 to TRBJ2-5; D is possibly TRBD1 (6 bases). The V and J ends lost 6 bases and 1 base respectively, with 21 bases between them. The CDR3 consists of 16 residues. CDR1 is SQVTM, CDR2 ANQGSEA, per germline. The chain's CDR3 is CSVARGYRAGQETQYF. The DNA of the CDR3 is TGCAGCGTGGCCAGAGGATACAGGGCGGGCCAAGAGACCCAGTACTTC.

V gene TRBV15 combines with J gene TRBJ1-2; D is unresolved. The ends were cut back, 3 bases at V and 0 bases at J, with 11 bases in the middle. Germline V lookup: CDR1 LNHNV, CDR2 YYDKDF (reference sequence). The CDR3 covers 15 residues. The CDR3 nucleotides read TGTGCCACCAGCAGCGGCTCCGGGACTAACTATGGCTACACCTTC. As protein: CATSSGSGTNYGYTF.

This clone was detected once. The chain is built from TRBV7-3 and TRBJ1-2; TRBD1 aligns across 7 bases. Trimming cost V 6 bases and J 8 bases; bases outside gene matches: 21. The CDR3 is 17 residues long. Per the germline V gene, CDR1 is SGHTA and CDR2 is FQGTGA. The CDR3 DNA follows: TGTGCCAGCAGGGCGAACTCAGCGACAGGGAGCCCGATCGGCTACACCTTC. Translated: CASRANSATGSPIGYTF. Based on the CDR3 plus reference TRBV7-3 and TRBJ1-2, the full variable domain is GAGVSQTPSNKVTEKGKYVELRCDPISGHTALYWYRQSLGQGPEFLIYFQGTGAADDSGLPNDRFFAVRPEGSVSTLKIQRTERGDSAVYLCASRANSATGSPIGYTFGSGTRLTVV.